One TCR beta chain is described in this entry. Its antigen is unknown. The CDR3 has 12 residues. The data were taken from a study of monozygotic twins with inflammatory bowel disease. General study results and limits: Compared with healthy co-twins, IBD patients showed reduced TCRbeta repertoire diversity by inverse Simpson.

It was around 3.5 ug of total RNA that each TCR library used. Following a re-call of the 5' RACE reads, TCRdb has one entry per CDR3 protein and lacks DNA. This sample's table reports about 43,000 distinct CDR3 sequences. This receptor was obtained from a human donor with ulcerative colitis or Crohn's disease, or a healthy co-twin of an affected twin (not recorded which). Sequencing was performed on blood. The V gene is TRBV12-3 or TRBV12-4, the J gene TRBJ1-5. The CDR3 here is CASSFEGRPQHF.